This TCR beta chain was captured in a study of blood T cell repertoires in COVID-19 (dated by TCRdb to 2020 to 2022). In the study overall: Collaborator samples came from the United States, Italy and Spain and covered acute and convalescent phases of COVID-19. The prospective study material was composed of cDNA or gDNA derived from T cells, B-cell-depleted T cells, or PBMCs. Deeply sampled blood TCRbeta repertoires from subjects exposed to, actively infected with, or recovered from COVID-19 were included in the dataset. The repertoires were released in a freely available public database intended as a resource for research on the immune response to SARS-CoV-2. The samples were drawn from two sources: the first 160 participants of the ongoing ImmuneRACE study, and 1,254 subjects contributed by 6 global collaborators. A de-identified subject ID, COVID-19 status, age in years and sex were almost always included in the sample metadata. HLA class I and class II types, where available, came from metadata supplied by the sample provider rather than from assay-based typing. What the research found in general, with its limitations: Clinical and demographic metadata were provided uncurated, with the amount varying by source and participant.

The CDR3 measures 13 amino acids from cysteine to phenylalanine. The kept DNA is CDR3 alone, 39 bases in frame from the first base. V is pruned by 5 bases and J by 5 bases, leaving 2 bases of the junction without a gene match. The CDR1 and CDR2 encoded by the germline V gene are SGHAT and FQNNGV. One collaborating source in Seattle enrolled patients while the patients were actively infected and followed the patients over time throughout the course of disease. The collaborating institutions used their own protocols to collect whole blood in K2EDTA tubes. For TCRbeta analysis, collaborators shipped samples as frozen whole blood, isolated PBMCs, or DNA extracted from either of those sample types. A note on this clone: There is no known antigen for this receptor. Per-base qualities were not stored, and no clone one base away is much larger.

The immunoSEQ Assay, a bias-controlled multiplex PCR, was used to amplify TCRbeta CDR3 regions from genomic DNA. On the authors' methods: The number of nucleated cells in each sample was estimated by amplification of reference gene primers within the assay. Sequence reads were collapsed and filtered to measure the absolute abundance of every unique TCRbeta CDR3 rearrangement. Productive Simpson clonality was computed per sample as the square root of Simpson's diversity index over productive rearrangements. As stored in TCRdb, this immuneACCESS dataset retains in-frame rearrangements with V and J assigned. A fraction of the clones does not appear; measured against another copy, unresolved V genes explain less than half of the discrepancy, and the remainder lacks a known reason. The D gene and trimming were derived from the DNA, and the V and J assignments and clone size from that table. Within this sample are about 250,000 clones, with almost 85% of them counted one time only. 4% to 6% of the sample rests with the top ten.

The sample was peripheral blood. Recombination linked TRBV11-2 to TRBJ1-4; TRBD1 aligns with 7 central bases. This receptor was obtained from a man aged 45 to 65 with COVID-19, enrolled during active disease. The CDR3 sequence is CASSRGQNEKLFF. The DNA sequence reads TGTGCCAGCAGCCGGGGACAGAATGAAAAACTGTTTTTT. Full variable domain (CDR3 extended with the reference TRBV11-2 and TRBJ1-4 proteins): EAGVAQSPRYKIIEKRQSVAFWCNPISGHATLYWYQQILGQGPKLLIQFQNNGVVDDSQLPKDRFSAERLKGVDSTLKIQPAKLEDSAVYLCASSRGQNEKLFFGSGTQLSVL.